Sequencing of this TCR beta chain was carried out in a study of blood T cell repertoires in COVID-19. Study-level information: Donors in the United States, Italy and Spain gave samples during acute or convalescent COVID-19. The analysed material was cDNA or gDNA that came from T cells, B-cell-depleted T cells, or PBMCs.

Original processing notes: For nucleated cells, counts were estimated from reference gene primer amplification. Measured with immunoSEQ multiplex PCR; TCRdb has only the in-frame clones, and not every one. V, J and clone size are those of that table, while D and trimming were read from the DNA. The sample gives fewer than 90,000 clones, roughly nine tenths of which show up once; approximately 15% is in the top ten. V shed 5 bases, J shed 4 bases, and the junction held 6 bases outside the gene matches. The CDR3 covers 16 residues. CDR1 and CDR2 from the germline V gene are LGHNT and FRNRAP. This clonotype was obtained from an elderly man in a cohort sampled during active COVID-19. The rearrangement uses TRBV12-5 and TRBJ1-5, with 12 positions matching TRBD1. Sequenced: peripheral blood. The CDR3 DNA reads TGTGCTAGTGGTATCGGGACAGGGGGCGGAAATCAGCCCCAGCATTTT. This translates into CASGIGTGGGNQPQHF.